The clone carrying this T cell receptor beta chain was recorded a few times. Antigen: not known. This sample is drawn from a study of beta chain features in type 1 diabetes. Study conclusions and caveats: Sequencing of cDNA might inflate the share of cells that strongly express TCR. Any PCR bias toward short templates would affect both groups alike. A moderate, significant TCRB CDR3 shortening appeared in type 1 diabetes across four CD4+ subsets.

The sequenced template was cDNA made from the entire isolated RNA. This table comes from immunoSEQ multiplex PCR, and its TCRdb copy is limited to in-frame clones, with some not included. The table includes under 300,000 clones, about 15% detected once. The single heparinised draw taken from each donor contained about 110 mL of blood on average. By way of CD45RO/CCR7/CD25/CD127/CD95/CD27, the CD4+ regulatory, stem cell-like memory, central memory and naive cells were sorted. Sequencing used naive CD4+ T cells from blood. The sequence was collected from a man between 25 and 39 years old with type 1 diabetes.

CDR3 residues: CASRRDTSSIQYF. In nucleotides, the CDR3 is TGTGCCAGCAGAAGGGACACGTCGAGCATTCAGTACTTC. The chain has TRBV6-6 and TRBJ2-4; tentative D call: TRBD1 (6 bases). Trimming took 6 bases from V and 9 from J, leaving 15 bases between them. The CDR3 covers 13 residues. Germline V gene sequence: CDR1 MNHNY, CDR2 SVGAGI (reference sequence).